This T cell receptor (beta chain) comes out of a study of blood T cell repertoires in COVID-19. Study background: Collection of acute and convalescent COVID-19 samples took place in the United States, Italy and Spain.

As to this clone: Other DNA sequences in this specimen translate into the identical CDR3.

This table comes from immunoSEQ multiplex PCR, and its TCRdb copy is limited to in-frame clones, with some not included. In the table there are more than 150,000 clones, around 80% of which are singletons. Per germline, CDR1 LGHDT and CDR2 YNNKEL (reference sequence). Trimming removed 6 bases at V and 5 bases at J, with 7 bases between. This CDR3 is built from 11 residues. Sequenced sample: peripheral blood. The sequence was collected from a woman aged 60-70 years with acute or convalescent COVID-19. The rearrangement joins TRBV3-1 (or the pseudogene TRBV3-2) to TRBJ1-1; D perhaps matches TRBD1 (5 bases). The CDR3 nucleotides are TGTGCCAGCAGGGGGGGGACTGAAGCTTTCTTT. It specifies CASRGGTEAFF.